Given below is one TCR beta chain in context. In the same sample, other DNA sequences code for this CDR3. J gave up 10 bases and V 4 bases, and 6 bases lay outside the gene matches. Germline CDR1 reads SGHNT; CDR2 reads YENEEA. This CDR3 comprises 13 residues. At the deep level, the assay was run. In the original processing: Filtering differed because ImmunoSEQ produced junction-only sequences that carried no quality scores. Libraries were prepared by immunoSEQ multiplex PCR; TCRdb keeps only in-frame clonotypes and omits some of them. The V and J calls and clone size are taken from that table; D and trimming were inferred from the DNA. Of a few million clones listed, about nine tenths are singletons. This sample was included in a study of shared clonotypes between healthy human individuals. For the study at large: Serving as donors were two women and a few men, whose ages spanned 18 to 49. CD8 memory received one plate per donor, CD8 naive two, CD4 memory three and CD4 naive three.

The sequence was obtained from a man younger than 35 in good health. Some clones in this sample may be carry-over from other donors' samples. The chain combines TRBV11-3 with TRBJ2-1; 8 bases are a match to TRBD1. Sequenced input: naive CD4+ T cells from PBMCs. Documented subset: CD45RA+ positively selected. CDR3 nucleotides: TGTGCCAGCAGCTCCCGGACAGGGAACGAGCAGTTCTTC. Translated, it gives CASSSRTGNEQFF.